The 3 T cell receptor beta chains below all came from one sample that was sequenced in a study of shared clonotypes between healthy human individuals. This table comes from immunoSEQ multiplex PCR, and its TCRdb copy is limited to in-frame clones, with some not included. The profile shows a few million clones, more than 85% of them singletons. Specimen: naive CD4+ T cells from PBMCs. Subset given: CD45RA+ positively selected. These receptors all come from a man aged 18 to 30 in good health. Some clones in this sample may be carry-over from other donors' samples.

This chain connects TRBV28 to TRBJ1-2, with TRBD1 as a possible D gene (5 bases). The CDR3 has 14 residues. Germline V gene data show CDR1 as MDHEN and CDR2 as SYDVKM. Trimming shortened V by 5 bases and J by 8 bases, and 18 bases separated the two germline ends. CDR3 protein: CASSPGTYYSGYTF. Here the CDR3 DNA reads TGTGCCAGCAGTCCCGGGACTTATTATAGCGGCTACACCTTC.

The chain combines TRBV11-2 with TRBJ2-3; 7 bases agree with TRBD2. V was clipped by 0 bases and J by 8 bases; unmatched bases: 8. The germline V gene encodes CDR1 SGHAT and CDR2 FQNNGV. The CDR3 is made up of 15 amino acids. The DNA of the CDR3 is TGTGCCAGCAGCTTAGAGGGAGGGCCCTCTTCTACGCAGTATTTT. Protein sequence: CASSLEGGPSSTQYF.

As regards this clone: At the DNA level, this CDR3 is encoded by other sequences in the same sample as well. This chain links TRBV4-2 with TRBJ2-7, with 8 bases identical to TRBD1. The CDR3 covers 14 residues. Unmatched junction bases numbered 6, after V lost 1 base and J lost 7 bases. Germline-derived CDR1 and CDR2 are LGHNA and YNFKEQ. The CDR3 loop is CASSQGQGAGEQYF. The CDR3 DNA reads TGTGCCAGCAGCCAAGGGCAGGGGGCGGGGGAGCAGTACTTC.